Below, 29 T cell receptor beta chains from the same sample are listed, as sequenced in a study of cytomegalovirus exposure and HLA in healthy donors. PCR used 60 Vbeta primers and 13 Jbeta primers. Produced via immunoSEQ multiplex PCR; TCRdb's table is partial and in-frame only. The sample has about 170,000 clones; approximately 84% are singletons. Sequencing was performed on PBMCs. Receptors originate from a man aged 30-40 years in good health and CMV-seropositive.

The CDR3 coding sequence is TGTGCCACCAGCAGAGATCGGACAGAAACCTACGAGCAGTACTTC. It yields the protein CATSRDRTETYEQYF. The chain carries TRBV15 and TRBJ2-7; a weak D match, TRBD1 (6 bases). The CDR3 is made up of 15 amino acids. V lost 0 bases, J lost 2 bases, and 11 bases lay in between. Germline loops: CDR1 LNHNV, CDR2 YYDKDF (reference sequence).

This chain connects TRBV19 to TRBJ1-1; D possibly corresponds to TRBD1 (6 bases). CDR1 and CDR2 (germline): LNHDA, SQIVND (reference sequence). Trimming cost V 3 bases and J 5 bases, with 10 bases left between them. The CDR3 covers 13 residues. The CDR3 bases are TGTGCCAGTAGTATGAGAACAGGGACTGAAGCTTTCTTT. Protein product: CASSMRTGTEAFF. Complete variable domain (other parts from reference TRBV19 and TRBJ1-1): DGGITQSPKYLFRKEGQNVTLSCEQNLNHDAMYWYRQDPGQGLRLIYYSQIVNDFQKGDIAEGYSVSREKKESFPLTVTSAQKNPTAFYLCASSMRTGTEAFFGQGTRLTVV.

This clone has only one observation. The chain couples TRBV15 to TRBJ2-5; the D is unclear. The CDR3 is 15 residues long. V lost 3 bases and J 2 bases, leaving 13 bases between the germline ends. Germline-derived CDR1 and CDR2 are LNHNV and YYDKDF (reference sequence). This CDR3 is CATSRRLEPQETQYF. The CDR3 region has the DNA TGTGCCACCAGCAGGAGATTAGAACCACAAGAGACCCAGTACTTC.

The CDR3 nucleotides are TGTGCCAGCAGCCAAGGGGCAGGTCACACTGAAGCTTTCTTT. It specifies CASSQGAGHTEAFF. The V call is TRBV14, the J call TRBJ1-1; D gene uncertain. The V gene's germline CDR1 is SGHDN and CDR2 FVKESK. Trimming removed 1 base from V and 3 bases from J, with 9 bases in between. This CDR3 has 14 amino acids.

This sequence joins TRBV23-1 and TRBJ2-5, with 8 bases fitting TRBD1. TRBV23-1 is an ORF for which the function is uncertain. CDR3 length: 15 residues. V gave up 2 bases and J gave up 3 bases; unmatched junction bases: 5. Written as DNA, the CDR3 is TGCGCCAGCAGTCAAGTCAGGGGGCCGAAAGAGACCCAGTACTTC. Protein: CASSQVRGPKETQYF.

The chain employs TRBV5-3 and TRBJ2-5; 11 bases are a match to TRBD2. TRBV5-3 is flagged as an ORF with uncertain function. This CDR3 region has 19 residues. Trimming cost V 0 bases and J 5 bases; bases outside gene matches: 15. CDR3 sequence reads: CARSLGSSGRPSEVETQYF. CDR3 nucleotides: TGTGCCAGAAGCTTGGGGTCTAGCGGGAGGCCATCCGAGGTGGAGACCCAGTACTTC.

V and J are TRBV7-2 and TRBJ1-1; 8 positions agree with TRBD1. The germline gives CDR1 SGHTA, CDR2 FQGNSA. The CDR3 contains 13 residues. Trimming at V came to 6 bases and at J to 9 bases, leaving 9 bases not matched to a gene. DNA of the CDR3: TGTGCCAGCAGACGGACAGGGCGATTGAAAGCTTTCTTT. Its protein is CASRRTGRLKAFF.

The chain has TRBV5-5 and TRBJ1-2; D is undetermined. The germline CDR1 and CDR2 sequences are SGHKS and YYEKEE (reference sequence). The CDR3 totals 14 residues. Deletions cut 3 bases from V and 0 bases from J, with 9 bases between. The CDR3: CASSSSLSNYGYTF. The CDR3, as DNA: TGTGCCAGCAGCTCCTCACTCTCTAACTATGGCTACACCTTC.

This clone was seen only a few times. This chain links TRBV5-8 with TRBJ2-1; 9 bases align to TRBD1. The V gene's germline CDR1 is SGHTS and CDR2 YDEGEE. The CDR3 spans 17 residues. The junction had 8 bases not matched to a gene; V was cut back by 0 bases and J by 4 bases. CDR3 nucleotide sequence: TGTGCCAGCAGCTTGGATTTGGGGACAGGGCTTTACAATGAGCAGTTCTTC. Its translation: CASSLDLGTGLYNEQFF.

The chain links TRBV21-1 to TRBJ2-7; the DNA was not compared with TRBD1, the D call given in the table. TRBV21-1 is a listed pseudogene. The CDR3 is 13 residues long. Here the CDR3 reads CAVVNRVSYEQYV. In DNA form, the CDR3 reads TGTGCCGTCGTCAACAGGGTATCCTACGAGCAGTACGTC.

V is TRBV9 and J is TRBJ2-2; tentative D call: TRBD1 (6 bases). The CDR3 has 13 amino acids. Trimming took off 4 bases at V and 4 bases at J, with 8 bases between the two ends. Germline V gene data show CDR1 as SGDLS and CDR2 as YYNGEE. CDR3 coding DNA: TGTGCCAGCAGCTCACAGGGCACCGGGGAGCTGTTTTTT. Amino acids: CASSSQGTGELFF.

This rearrangement joins TRBV4-1 to TRBJ2-7, with 7 bases that match TRBD2. The V gene's germline CDR1 is MGHRA and CDR2 YSYEKL. V trimming: 0 bases; J trimming: 1 base; junction bases outside the gene matches: 9. The CDR3 has 17 amino acids. Written as DNA, the CDR3 is TGCGCCAGCAGCCAAGAGGGCAACGGGAGGAGGTCCTACGAGCAGTACGTC. This encodes CASSQEGNGRRSYEQYV.

The chain recombines TRBV5-6 with TRBJ1-2; 7 bases align to TRBD1. V was pared by 4 bases and J by 5 bases, with 8 bases of the junction left unmatched. Germline V gives CDR1 SGHDT, CDR2 YYEEEE. The CDR3 sequence is 14 residues long. The DNA of the CDR3 is TGTGCCAGCAGCGGCGTTGGACAGGTTTATGGCTACACCTTC. Protein: CASSGVGQVYGYTF. The full variable domain, in which reference TRBV5-6 and TRBJ1-2 provide the parts outside the CDR3, is DAGVTQSPTHLIKTRGQQVTLRCSPKSGHDTVSWYQQALGQGPQFIFQYYEEEERQRGNFPDRFSGHQFPNYSSELNVNALLLGDSALYLCASSGVGQVYGYTFGSGTRLTVV.

The chain joins TRBV9 to TRBJ2-1; D might be TRBD1 (5 bases). With 6 bases removed from V and 3 bases from J, the gap between germline ends came to 19 bases. CDR3 length: 16 residues. Germline CDR1 is SGDLS and CDR2 is YYNGEE. The CDR3 sequence is CASTPAGQGHYNEQFF. The CDR3 bases are TGTGCCAGCACGCCGGCCGGGCAGGGCCACTACAATGAGCAGTTCTTC.

This clone was counted once. The DNA of the CDR3 is TGTGCCAGCAGTCCAGGGTTGTATAGCAATCAGCCCCAGCATTTT. Its translation: CASSPGLYSNQPQHF. The chain couples TRBV28 to TRBJ1-5; perhaps TRBD1 as D (5 bases). CDR1 is MDHEN, CDR2 SYDVKM, per germline. The CDR3 has 15 amino acids. V lost 5 bases to trimming and J lost 0 bases, with 11 bases between them.

The chain recombines TRBV11-2 with TRBJ1-2, with 10 bases lining up with TRBD1. Per germline, CDR1 SGHAT and CDR2 FQNNGV. The CDR3 has 14 residues. V was clipped by 5 bases and J by 5 bases; unmatched bases: 5. CDR3 protein: CASSQPGQGYGYTF. CDR3 DNA: TGTGCCAGCAGCCAGCCGGGACAGGGGTATGGCTACACCTTC.

This chain uses TRBV6-1 with TRBJ2-5; 7 nucleotides align to TRBD2. Near its end, the DNA agrees better with TRBJ2-7, so the J call may be wrong. From germline, CDR1 is MNHNS and CDR2 SASEGT. The CDR3 loop spans 14 amino acids. CDR3 loop: CASSEGGGRVEQYF. For the CDR3, the DNA is TGTGCCAGCAGTGAGGGGGGGGGACGAGTCGAGCAGTACTTC.

The chain joins TRBV6-4 to TRBJ2-7, with 7 bases that match TRBD1. With 6 bases clipped from V and 2 bases from J, the junction kept 7 bases outside the gene matches. Germline V gene sequence: CDR1 MRHNA, CDR2 SNTAGT. The CDR3 covers 14 residues. CDR3 loop: CASSQGTVTYEQYV. CDR3 DNA: TGTGCCAGCAGCCAAGGGACAGTGACCTACGAGCAGTACGTC.

The chain uses TRBV15 and TRBJ2-7, with a possible D match to TRBD1 (6 bases). CDR1 and CDR2 (germline): LNHNV, YYDKDF (reference sequence). This CDR3 spans 13 amino acids. The V gene lost 5 bases and the J gene lost 1 base, with 9 bases spanning the gap. The CDR3 nucleotides read TGTGCCACCAGCGTGGACAGATCCTACGAGCAGTACTTC. As protein: CATSVDRSYEQYF.

The rearrangement uses TRBV11-3 and TRBJ2-5; D is perhaps TRBD2 (6 bases). The CDR3 has 17 amino acids. Germline V lookup: CDR1 SGHNT, CDR2 YENEEA. V lost 2 bases, J lost 0 bases, and 16 bases lay in between. In DNA form, the CDR3 reads TGTGCCAGCAGCTTACCCAGTATAGCGGCCTACCAAGAGACCCAGTACTTC. This translates into CASSLPSIAAYQETQYF.

The chain carries TRBV27 and TRBJ2-5; tentative D call: TRBD1 (6 bases). The germline V and J ends were trimmed by 7 bases and 3 bases, with 30 bases remaining between them. This CDR3 comprises 19 residues. In germline, CDR1 is MNHEY, CDR2 SMNVEV (reference sequence). The DNA of the CDR3 is TGTGCCAGCAAGGGCAGGTTGGGGGCGTACAGCGGTGGGAAAGAGACCCAGTACTTC. It encodes CASKGRLGAYSGGKETQYF.

In its sample, this clone was seen a few times. The chain couples TRBV19 to TRBJ2-4; D uncertain. Germline V gene data show CDR1 as LNHDA and CDR2 as SQIVND (reference sequence). Trimming cost V 1 base and J 0 bases, with 10 bases left between them. The CDR3 totals 16 residues. CDR3 in amino acids: CASSIAGTIAKNIQYF. CDR3 in DNA: TGTGCCAGTAGTATAGCAGGCACCATAGCCAAAAACATTCAGTACTTC.

J is TRBJ2-2 and V is TRBV7-9; 13 nucleotides align to TRBD2. This CDR3 has 16 residues. The germline CDR1 and CDR2 sequences are SEHNR and FQNEAQ (reference sequence). V lost 5 bases and J lost 4; bases outside the gene matches: 4. CDR3 protein: CASSVTSGRATGELFF. As DNA, the CDR3 is TGTGCCAGCAGCGTTACTAGCGGGAGGGCCACCGGGGAGCTGTTTTTT.

The genes are TRBV6-5 and TRBJ2-7; TRBD1 matches 8 bases. Germline trimming cut 7 bases from V and 2 bases from J; bases unmatched to any gene: 10. The CDR3 has 15 amino acids. Germline CDR1 reads MNHEY; CDR2 reads SVGAGI. The CDR3 DNA sequence: TGTGCCAGCATAGGAACTCAGGGGGCGACCTACGAGCAGTACGTC. It is translated as CASIGTQGATYEQYV.

The chain uses TRBV4-1 and TRBJ1-5; possibly TRBD1 for D (6 bases). Germline lookup yields CDR1 MGHRA and CDR2 YSYEKL. V dropped 3 bases and J dropped 4 bases, with 16 bases sitting between them. CDR3 length equals 16 residues. Here the CDR3 DNA reads TGCGCCAGCAGCCAGAGTGGCAGGGGTATAAATCAGCCCCAGCATTTT. Residues: CASSQSGRGINQPQHF.

This clone was counted only a few times. At one end the junction does not follow the germline gene, possibly because of a read error. This sequence joins TRBV23-1 and TRBJ1-2, with TRBD1 as a possible D gene (6 bases). TRBV23-1 counts as an open reading frame of uncertain function. CDR3 length equals 10 residues. Here the CDR3 DNA reads TGCGCCAGCAGTCCGCCGGACAGAGCTTTC. Translated: CASSPPDRAF.

This chain joins TRBV19 and TRBJ2-2, with 9 bases lining up with TRBD1. V lost 9 bases, J lost 3 bases, and 8 bases stayed unmatched. CDR3 length: 15 residues. Germline V gene sequence: CDR1 LNHDA, CDR2 SQIVND (reference sequence). DNA for the CDR3: TGTGCCAGCAGACAGGGGGTAGAGTACACCGGGGAGCTGTTTTTT. Encoded protein: CASRQGVEYTGELFF.

The gene calls are TRBV19 and TRBJ2-3; D might be TRBD2 (5 bases). V dropped 1 base and J dropped 4 bases, with 15 bases sitting between them. Germline CDR1 and CDR2: LNHDA and SQIVND (reference sequence). The CDR3 length is 16 residues. Here the CDR3 reads CASSIAGGRWADTQYF. CDR3 nucleotide sequence: TGTGCCAGTAGTATAGCAGGAGGTCGATGGGCAGATACGCAGTATTTT.

As for this clone: This sample includes further DNA sequences coding for the same CDR3. The chain carries TRBV19 and TRBJ2-1; D might be TRBD1 (6 bases). Trimming removed 9 bases from V and 6 bases from J, with 12 bases in between. From germline, CDR1 is LNHDA and CDR2 SQIVND (reference sequence). This CDR3 comprises 12 residues. The CDR3 bases are TGTGCCAGCAGGGGTCTGTCCAATGAGCAGTTCTTC. Amino acids: CASRGLSNEQFF.